This TCR beta chain came from a study of shared clonotypes between healthy human individuals. Trimming took 6 bases from V and 0 from J; bases not matched to a gene: 19. The CDR3 has 19 residues. In germline, CDR1 is MDHEN, CDR2 SYDVKM. Clones were read by immunoSEQ multiplex PCR, and TCRdb kept only the in-frame ones, dropping some. The repertoire consists of nearly 750,000 clones, with 72% occurring once and the leading ten covering more than 1.5%. This TCR derives from a woman aged 30 to 39 in good health. The chain is built from TRBV28 and TRBJ2-7; TRBD2 agrees at 8 bases. Sequencing was carried out using memory CD4+ T cells sorted from blood. Subset reported: CD45RA-negative fraction. For the CDR3, the DNA is TGTGCCAGCAGAGACGGGGGACTAGTACTCTTATCGAGCTCCTACGAGCAGTACTTC. Encoded protein: CASRDGGLVLLSSSYEQYF.